The 27 T cell receptor beta chains below were found in one sample sequenced in a study of human T cells and chemical hapten exposure. The time point here: pre-sensitization, week 0. The sample's treatment: therapeutic diphenylcyclopropenone sensitization with weekly scalp DPC. Total RNA was isolated from unfractionated whole blood. TCRdb re-called the RACE reads through MiXCR, storing one row per CDR3 protein. In the table there are about 52,000 distinct CDR3 sequences, more than 9% of which are singletons. The source was whole blood, collected in connection with sensitization to the hapten diphenylcyclopropenone (DPC). The source is a woman in her 30s with alopecia areata. Some clones in this sample may be carry-over from other donors' samples.

This clonotype appeared many times. The gene calls are TRBV29-1 and TRBJ2-1; 7 bases line up with TRBD2. The V gene's germline CDR1 is SQVTM and CDR2 ANQGSEA. Germline trimming cut 0 bases from V and 3 bases from J; bases unmatched to any gene: 5. The CDR3 extends over 15 amino acids. The CDR3 DNA follows: TGCAGCGTTGAAGAGAAGACTAGCTACTACAATGAGCAGTTCTTC. Residues: CSVEEKTSYYNEQFF.

This clonotype was counted a few times. The rearrangement uses TRBV5-1 and TRBJ2-5; D not certain. V dropped 3 bases and J dropped 4 bases, with 4 bases sitting between them. CDR3 length equals 11 residues. Germline CDR1 reads SGHRS; CDR2 reads YFSETQ. CDR3 sequence reads: CASSSGETQYF. CDR3 nucleotide sequence: TGCGCCAGCAGCTCCGGAGAGACCCAGTACTTC.

This clonotype was counted a few times. The chain has TRBV5-1 and TRBJ2-4; 9 nucleotides agree with TRBD1. Germline CDR1 reads SGHRS; CDR2 reads YFSETQ. The CDR3 extends over 16 amino acids. The junction had 9 bases not matched to a gene; V was cut back by 4 bases and J by 4 bases. The CDR3 region is CASSPGQGTTKNIQYF. For the CDR3, the DNA is TGCGCCAGCAGCCCTGGACAGGGGACTACTAAAAACATTCAGTACTTC.

The V gene is TRBV4-1, the J gene TRBJ2-3; D is undetermined. The germline gives CDR1 MGHRA, CDR2 YSYEKL. V was trimmed by 4 bases and J by 1 base, leaving 18 bases between them. The CDR3 is 17 amino acids. The CDR3 DNA follows: TGCGCCAGCAGCCGCCAACACCGTGACGACGGCACAGATACGCAGTATTTT. As protein: CASSRQHRDDGTDTQYF.

The CDR3 loop is CASSFPRTDEAFF. As DNA, the CDR3 is TGTGCCAGCAGTTTTCCTAGGACAGATGAAGCTTTCTTT. This chain joins TRBV28 and TRBJ1-1; tentative D call: TRBD1 (6 bases). The CDR3 loop spans 13 amino acids. Germline-derived CDR1 and CDR2 are MDHEN and SYDVKM. Trimming took off 3 bases at V and 7 bases at J, with 12 bases between the two ends.

This sequence joins TRBV12-3 or TRBV12-4 and TRBJ2-4; a weak D match, TRBD2 (6 bases). This CDR3 is built from 15 residues. The germline V and J ends were trimmed by 7 bases and 1 base, with 14 bases remaining between them. The CDR3 region has the DNA TGTGCCAGCACCAGTGGGGGGATGGCCAAAAACATTCAGTACTTC. Protein product: CASTSGGMAKNIQYF.

In its sample, this clonotype was seen a few times. The V gene is TRBV12-3 or TRBV12-4, the J gene TRBJ1-5; D call uncertain. Trimming took 3 bases from V and 4 from J, leaving 19 bases between them. This CDR3 comprises 17 residues. This CDR3 reads CASSFAGSVPPNQPQHF. The CDR3 nucleotides are TGTGCCAGCAGTTTCGCGGGGTCAGTCCCACCTAATCAGCCCCAGCATTTT.

This rearrangement joins TRBV6-2 or TRBV6-3 to TRBJ2-7; TRBD1 agrees at 7 bases. Germline lookup yields CDR1 MNHEY and CDR2 SVGEGT. The V segment lost 8 bases and the J segment 4 bases; nucleotides outside the gene matches: 8. There are 13 residues in the CDR3. CDR3 sequence (DNA): TGTGCCAGCTGGGGACAGTCGAATTACGAGCAGTACTTC. Translated, it gives CASWGQSNYEQYF.

This clonotype was counted many times. The gene calls are TRBV7-3 and TRBJ1-3; D gene ambiguous. The CDR3 totals 14 residues. The V and J ends lost 0 bases and 0 bases respectively, with 3 bases between them. CDR1 is SGHTA and CDR2 is FQGTGA in the germline V gene. As DNA, the CDR3 is TGTGCCAGCAGCTTAACCGACTCTGGAAACACCATATATTTT. Protein sequence: CASSLTDSGNTIYF.

In its sample, this clonotype was seen many times. The rearrangement links TRBV10-3 to TRBJ2-2, with no clear D. V dropped 8 bases and J dropped 7 bases, with 5 bases sitting between them. Germline V lookup: CDR1 ENHRY, CDR2 SYGVKD. The CDR3 loop spans 10 amino acids. CDR3 in DNA: TGTGCCATCGGCGACGGGGAGCTGTTTTTT. Encoded protein: CAIGDGELFF.

This clonotype was seen at least ten times. The chain recombines TRBV14 with TRBJ1-1; no clear D gene. This CDR3 is 15 amino acids long. From germline, CDR1 is SGHDN and CDR2 FVKESK. V lost 1 base to trimming and J lost 6 bases, with 15 bases between them. CDR3 region: CASSQGALYYPEAFF. The CDR3 nucleotides are TGTGCCAGCAGCCAAGGGGCCCTATACTACCCTGAAGCTTTCTTT.

This clonotype was detected ten times or more. This chain links TRBV28 with TRBJ2-3; D may be TRBD2 (5 bases). The V end was cut by 6 bases, the J end by 1 base, with 8 bases between. The CDR3 has 13 residues. The germline V gene has CDR1 MDHEN and CDR2 SYDVKM. CDR3 DNA sequence: TGTGCCAGCAGAGACGGGGGCACAGATACGCAGTATTTT. This codes for CASRDGGTDTQYF.

The chain recombines TRBV20-1 with TRBJ2-1, with 7 bases lining up with TRBD2. CDR3 length: 17 amino acids. Trimming removed 2 bases from V and 0 bases from J; junction bases left unmatched: 10. CDR1 and CDR2 (germline): DFQATT, SNEGSKA (reference sequence). Here the CDR3 DNA reads TGCAGTGCTAGAAATCCAGCGGGGCTAAGCTCCTACAATGAGCAGTTCTTC. Its translation: CSARNPAGLSSYNEQFF.

A word on this clonotype: This may come from a read error, since a much larger clone is one base off. This sequence joins TRBV5-6 and TRBJ2-1; D is possibly TRBD1 (5 bases). From germline, CDR1 is SGHDT and CDR2 YYEEEE. CDR3 length: 16 amino acids. Trimming cost V 3 bases and J 0 bases, with 13 bases left between them. In nucleotides, the CDR3 is TGTGCCAGCAGCTGGGCACGGACATGCTCCTACAATGAGCAGTTCTTC. Protein: CASSWARTCSYNEQFF. The full variable domain, completed using reference TRBV5-6 and TRBJ2-1, is DAGVTQSPTHLIKTRGQQVTLRCSPKSGHDTVSWYQQALGQGPQFIFQYYEEEERQRGNFPDRFSGHQFPNYSSELNVNALLLGDSALYLCASSWARTCSYNEQFFGPGTRLTVL.

This clonotype was recorded at least ten times. V is TRBV12-3 or TRBV12-4 and J is TRBJ1-5; 7 bases agree with TRBD1. The CDR3 runs to 15 residues. With 0 bases clipped from V and 3 bases from J, the junction kept 2 bases outside the gene matches. The CDR3 DNA follows: TGTGCCAGCAGTTTAGCCGGACAGGTCAATCAGCCCCAGCATTTT. This codes for CASSLAGQVNQPQHF.

The chain carries TRBV27 and TRBJ1-2; D is ambiguous. V was cut by 5 bases and J by 7 bases, with 17 bases left in between. The CDR3 sequence is 14 residues long. Germline V CDR1 and CDR2: MNHEY, SMNVEV (reference sequence). The CDR3 nucleotides read TGTGCCAGCAGTGTCCAGGCGGATGCCTTTGGCTACACCTTC. It codes for CASSVQADAFGYTF.

This clonotype was counted a few times. This rearrangement joins TRBV20-1 to TRBJ2-7, with TRBD1 matching over 8 bases. Unmatched junction bases numbered 5, after V lost 0 bases and J lost 4 bases. The germline V gene encodes CDR1 DFQATT and CDR2 SNEGSKA (reference sequence). The CDR3 sequence is 14 residues long. This CDR3 is CSARERRQGYEQYF. The CDR3 DNA follows: TGCAGTGCTAGAGAGAGGCGACAGGGGTACGAGCAGTACTTC.

This clonotype was seen more than once but under ten times. The chain combines TRBV30 with TRBJ2-7; 8 bases align to TRBD1. The germline V gene encodes CDR1 GTSNPN and CDR2 SVGIG (reference sequence). The CDR3 is 15 residues long. The trim removed 4 bases at V and 4 bases at J, leaving 12 bases unmatched. CDR3: CAWKDSWDRSYEQYF. The CDR3 region has the DNA TGTGCCTGGAAGGATTCCTGGGACAGGTCTTACGAGCAGTACTTC.

This chain connects TRBV28 to TRBJ2-1; the D gene is possibly TRBD1 (6 bases). The CDR3 is 15 amino acids. The V end was cut by 10 bases, the J end by 4 bases, with 20 bases between. From germline, CDR1 is MDHEN and CDR2 SYDVKM. The CDR3 region has the DNA TGTGCCACCTCCCCGGGCAGGGGCCTTTACAATGAGCAGTTCTTC. It codes for CATSPGRGLYNEQFF. Looking up the rest from reference TRBV28 and TRBJ2-1 gives the full variable domain: DVKVTQSSRYLVKRTGEKVFLECVQDMDHENMFWYRQDPGLGLRLIYFSYDVKMKEKGDIPEGYSVSREKKERFSLILESASTNQTSMYLCATSPGRGLYNEQFFGPGTRLTVL.

This clonotype was counted at least ten times. The rearrangement links TRBV20-1 to TRBJ2-1; D possibly matches TRBD1 or TRBD2 (5 bases each). Germline lookup yields CDR1 DFQATT and CDR2 SNEGSKA (reference sequence). CDR3 size: 12 residues. CDR3 region: CSPKVPREEQFF. Written as DNA, the CDR3 is TGCAGCCCTAAGGTCCCCAGGGAGGAGCAGTTCTTC.

In its sample, this clonotype was seen many times. The CDR3: CASSLTYEQYF. DNA for the CDR3: TGTGCCAGCAGTTTAACCTACGAGCAGTACTTC. The chain links TRBV28 to TRBJ2-7; no reliable D call. Germline values: CDR1 MDHEN, CDR2 SYDVKM. With 2 bases removed from V and 2 bases from J, the gap between germline ends came to 1 base. CDR3 length: 11 amino acids.

This clonotype appeared a few times. The CDR3 region is CSASSGVVEKLFF. The CDR3 DNA follows: TGCAGTGCTAGTTCCGGGGTAGTGGAAAAACTGTTTTTT. This chain connects TRBV20-1 to TRBJ1-4; D is undetermined. Trimming removed 3 bases at V and 8 bases at J, with 13 bases between. CDR3 size: 13 residues. Germline V CDR1 and CDR2: DFQATT, SNEGSKA (reference sequence).

This clonotype occurred many times. DNA for the CDR3: TGCGCCAGCAGCCAAAAGAAAAACTATGGCTACACCTTC. This codes for CASSQKKNYGYTF. The rearrangement joins TRBV4-3 to TRBJ1-2; D is uncertain. The germline V gene encodes CDR1 LGHNA and CDR2 YSLEER. Trimming pared 2 bases from V and 2 bases from J, leaving 6 bases between. This CDR3 spans 13 amino acids.

V and J are TRBV20-1 and TRBJ2-3, with 7 bases fitting TRBD2. V lost 0 bases and J lost 4; bases outside the gene matches: 4. CDR1 DFQATT and CDR2 SNEGSKA come from the germline V gene (reference sequence). This CDR3 comprises 14 residues. The CDR3 here is CSAREAGRPDTQYF. The CDR3 bases are TGCAGTGCTAGAGAAGCGGGGCGGCCAGATACGCAGTATTTT.

The J gene is TRBJ2-7, the V gene TRBV2; 10 bases line up with TRBD2. The germline V gene encodes CDR1 SNHLY and CDR2 FYNNEI. Trimming took 6 bases from V and 6 from J; bases not matched to a gene: 5. The CDR3 extends over 13 amino acids. CDR3 nucleotides: TGTGCCAGCAGCCAAAGACTAGCGGGCGAGCAGTACTTC. Translation: CASSQRLAGEQYF. The whole variable domain, remainder taken from reference TRBV2 and TRBJ2-7, is EPEVTQTPSHQVTQMGQEVILRCVPISNHLYFYWYRQILGQKVEFLVSFYNNEISEKSEIFDDQFSVERPDGSNFTLKIRSTKLEDSAMYFCASSQRLAGEQYFGPGTRLTVT.

V usage is TRBV12-3 or TRBV12-4 and J usage is TRBJ1-2; tentatively, D is TRBD1 (5 bases). V was shortened by 6 bases and J by 4 bases, with 12 bases between the two germline ends. This CDR3 has 13 residues. For the CDR3, the DNA is TGTGCCAGCAGCAAGGACACCGGCTATGGCTACACCTTC. Amino acids: CASSKDTGYGYTF.

This clonotype is labeled as medium-sized. The V call is TRBV5-1, the J call TRBJ2-3; D is undetermined. V shed 3 bases and J shed 2 bases, with 13 bases lying between them. Germline CDR1 SGHRS, CDR2 YFSETQ. The CDR3 sequence is 15 residues long. Written as DNA, the CDR3 is TGCGCCAGCAGCTCCCTGGAGCGAGACACAGATACGCAGTATTTT. It yields the protein CASSSLERDTDTQYF.